This T cell receptor (beta chain) comes out of a study of cytomegalovirus exposure and HLA in healthy donors (dated by TCRdb to about 2017). At the level of the whole study: An earlier analysis of approximately 640 of the donors reported about 250 Gb of sequence data and roughly 110 million unique TCR beta sequences from about 200 million T cells. Roughly 290 gigabases of sequencing data and around 85 million unique TCR sequences made up an early release that covered 500 to 700 HLA-typed donors. The genetic ancestry cluster associated with self-reported Caucasian donors included around four fifths of the 398 genotyped donors. The study aimed to test whether signatures of past pathogen exposure could be identified by cataloging public T cell receptors. Using immunosequencing, the study profiled T cell repertoires from approximately 700 subjects and related those repertoires to cytomegalovirus serostatus. In addition to the first cohort of 500 to 850 subjects, a separate validation cohort of over 90 different subjects was used. High-throughput TCR immunosequencing, statistical association of individual TCRs with disease status, and machine learning were combined to predict cytomegalovirus infection status. In a later analysis, previously published TCR beta repertoires from 550 to 700 donors were re-analyzed and high-resolution HLA genotyping was added so that TCR occurrence patterns could be studied. Rather than using new phenotypic data, the later analysis identified candidate immune exposures from TCR beta sequences and from how often those sequences occurred across donors. An earlier analysis of several hundred of the donors used high-throughput TCR beta sequencing to judge whether each TCR beta V gene segment behaved as functional or pseudogenic. Donor age, sex, ethnicity and CMV serostatus were compiled alongside the repertoire data. Genome-wide SNP genotypes for about 55% of the 666 donors were used in a later genetic analysis, which treated that subset as a discovery cohort. Every discovery cohort repertoire had been produced on one sequencing platform. HLA typing covered class I and class II loci at four-digit resolution. Typing coverage varied by locus: about 620-630 donors for A, B, C, DRB1 and DQB1; roughly 560 for DQA1; 606 for DPA1; 450 to 480 for DPB1. A handful of DR-DQ haplotypes were handled as single units for association and clustering because linkage in the cohort was strong. Among roughly 400 genotyped donors of the cohort, an average of around 240,000 unique TCR beta nucleotide sequences was sequenced per donor, of which roughly 17% were non-productive.

Study-wide conclusions, independent of this receptor: In both the original and validation cohorts, the classifier was reported to diagnose cytomegalovirus status with high specificity and sensitivity. Linkage disequilibrium might explain the correlated functional status among segregating V segments, but an unknown experimental factor could not be excluded. The presence/absence analyses assumed that sequencing depth was roughly uniform across donors, and that assumption may not be true. In an earlier analysis of approximately 600 of the donors, most TCR beta V segments were observed in productive rearrangements about 90% or about 30% of the time, broadly matching IMGT annotations. According to a later analysis, parvovirus B19, influenza, CMV and Epstein-Barr virus appeared linked to several top co-occurrence clusters. In a later analysis, HLA-associated TCR beta chains were found to be more clonally expanded and to have lower generation probabilities than equally common non-associated chains. Because counts were too low, some 17 rarely observed V segments, including chromosome 9 orphons, were left out of the earlier analysis of about 620 of the donors. In vitro tests confirmed that a few of the cytomegalovirus-associated TCR beta chains recognize cytomegalovirus antigens. Across donors, most TCR sequences were observed very rarely, whereas some public TCRs were present in many individuals. In a later genetic analysis, a missense DCLRE1C variant was associated with V-gene and J-gene trimming of TCR beta chains, and the association was replicated in an independent cohort. Because some donors lacked HLA typing at each locus, the association tests relied only on the typed subset. The cohort was sequenced for TCR beta chains only, and without alpha or paired-chain data the features that could be detected were limited. A cluster of highly shared sequence variants was judged likely to be a technical artifact of the sequencing pipeline. In a later genetic analysis, fewer N-insertions in productive TCRs were reported among donors in an Asian-associated ancestry cluster than the roughly 700-donor mean. A further reported finding was that TCR beta sequences accurately predicted the HLA-A and HLA-B alleles for most subjects in the first cohort. At a false discovery rate of 0.05, a later analysis linked roughly 17,000 TCR beta sequences to specific HLA alleles. According to a later analysis, TCR association rates differed among HLA loci, with DRB1 alleles showing the most associated TCRs and HLA-C alleles showing the fewest. In the study, approximately 160 TCR beta chains were listed as associated with cytomegalovirus. It was suggested by the authors that the approach could potentially be generalized to other disease states and immunological phenotypes. Assigning TCR associations to individual alleles was difficult when HLA alleles, especially DR and DQ, strongly co-occurred. In a later analysis, most CMV-associated TCR beta chains were found to appear HLA-restricted, with HLA associations seemingly driven largely by CMV exposure. The only immune exposure information available for the cohort was CMV serostatus. Because the 87-base-pair reads could not distinguish some IMGT-functional V segments, including TRBV6-2 and TRBV6-3, those segments were excluded.

This clone showed up just a few times. Its antigen target is currently unknown. Nothing much larger sits one base from this clone, and base qualities are not available. The germline V end is reduced by 4 bases and the J end by 2 bases; junction bases left unmatched: 11. From the cysteine through the phenylalanine, the CDR3 covers 16 amino acids. The read is trimmed to its CDR3 DNA, 48 bases read in frame from base 1. According to the germline V gene (reference sequence), CDR1 reads PRHDT and CDR2 reads FYEKMQ. The cohort was made up of approximately 670 healthy bone marrow donors. At the time of sampling, every cohort member was nominally healthy, though immune exposures that went unrecorded were likely present. The donor was CMV seronegative and belonged to the group of several hundred seronegative cohort members. A peripheral blood sample was provided by each donor, and peripheral blood mononuclear cells were used for TCR beta sequencing. The Qiagen DNeasy Blood Extraction Kit was used to extract genomic DNA from the blood cell samples.

Library creation used the immunoSEQ multiplex PCR assay. For the multiplex PCR, a mixture combining 60 forward primers for TCR Vbeta segments and 13 reverse primers for TCR Jbeta segments was used. A multiplex PCR assay on genomic DNA amplified the CDR3 region of rearranged TCR beta genes. On the Illumina HiSeq System, the amplified TCR beta libraries were sequenced as 87-base-pair reads. The authors' analysis ran thus. In a later analysis, 70 million to 95 million unique TCR beta chains were counted across the roughly 610 repertoires, and around 10 million of these chains were shared by at least two donors. Raw reads were error-corrected and collapsed into unique sequences with a nearest-neighbor algorithm that merged closely related sequences to remove PCR and sequencing errors. To assign V, D and J gene segments, CDR3 sequences were aligned to IMGT reference sequences. Each retained sequence needed at least a six-nucleotide match to both a V gene segment and a J gene segment. A rearrangement was called productive if the CDR3 had no stop codons and remained in frame with V and J, and every other rearrangement was called non-productive. CDR3 was defined by IMGT convention, running from the second conserved V-encoded cysteine to the conserved J-encoded phenylalanine. The earlier analysis of 587 of the donors excluded sequences that lacked an unambiguous match to a single V gene segment. An earlier analysis of 550 to 650 of the donors classified V segments as functional when productive rearrangements were above 56.7% and as segregating when the standard deviation between donors was above 5%. A statistical classification framework was built for diagnosing cytomegalovirus status from the catalog of TCR beta chain sequences. V and J gene assignment, in a later analysis, came from comparing TCR nucleotide sequences with IMGT/GENE-DB human TR gene sequences. Using the TCRdist pipeline, a later analysis assigned CDR3 sequences along with most-parsimonious VDJ recombination scenarios. In a later analysis, each TCR beta chain was defined by its CDR3 amino acid sequence together with its V-gene family, and reads without a unique V-gene family were excluded. As a way to deal with suspected cross-contamination and a sequencing artifact, a later analysis dropped more than 500 nucleotide sequences that were highly shared and had low generation probability. For each public chain, a later analysis derived a clonal expansion index from normalized ranks of inferred template counts within each repertoire. In a later analysis, generation probabilities were computed using a VDJ recombination model fitted to out-of-frame rearrangements, and the results were checked against IGoR. Hypergeometric tests were used in a later analysis to score TCR-TCR, TCR-HLA and TCR-CMV co-occurrence, with a repertoire-size bias correction applied to the TCR pairs. To estimate false discovery rates, a later analysis permuted the HLA or CMV assignments 20 times. In a later analysis, co-occurring TCRs were grouped using DBSCAN, and TCRdist sequence similarity was added for clustering within HLA-allele-positive subsets. Co-occurrence clustering excluded repertoires with fewer than 30,000 or more than 120,000 public chains, plus five with anomalous nucleotide sharing. TCRdb took this table from immuneACCESS and kept in-frame rearrangements with V and J called. Such tables lack part of the clones; where checked against another copy, unresolved V genes explain under half of the gap, and the rest is unexplained. That table gives V, J and clone size, and the DNA gave D and trimming. Present in this sample are some 150,000 clones, about four fifths of which were seen just once. 4% to 5.5% of the sample rests with the top ten.

The sequence links TRBV13 to TRBJ2-7; 7 bases in between match TRBD1. Specimen: PBMCs. The sequence derives from a man aged 25 to 40 in good health and CMV-seronegative. The CDR3 reads as follows: CASSYSTGLGAYEQYF. The DNA sequence is given as TGTGCCAGCAGCTACTCGACAGGGCTGGGTGCCTACGAGCAGTACTTC.